The 28 T cell receptor beta chains below were found in one sample sequenced in a study of blood T cells in healthy people across ages. A J-beta primer mix and a sample-barcoded 5' primer were used in a second PCR of roughly 6 to 12 cycles. Each CDR3 protein gets one entry after TCRdb re-called the 5' RACE reads with MiXCR. The data show about 1 million distinct CDR3 sequences, over 35% seen once. Sequenced: blood. These receptors came from a woman aged 55-69 years in good health.

V usage is TRBV5-1 and J usage is TRBJ2-7, with D unclear. In germline, CDR1 is SGHRS, CDR2 YFSETQ. The germline V and J ends were trimmed by 1 base and 0 bases, with 14 bases remaining between them. The CDR3 runs 16 residues. The CDR3 region has the DNA TGCGCCAGCAGCTTGAGGGCTACACAACCCTCCTACGAGCAGTACTTC. It yields the protein CASSLRATQPSYEQYF.

This chain joins TRBV20-1 and TRBJ2-7; D is perhaps TRBD1 (6 bases). The CDR3 sequence is 13 residues long. CDR1 is DFQATT and CDR2 is SNEGSKA in the germline V gene (reference sequence). The V and J ends lost 6 bases and 1 base respectively, with 13 bases between them. DNA of the CDR3: TGCAGTGCCGGCCGGACAGTTTCCTACGAGCAGTACTTC. Amino acids: CSAGRTVSYEQYF.

V and J are TRBV29-1 and TRBJ1-2, with D possibly matching TRBD1 (5 bases). This CDR3 comprises 13 residues. In germline, CDR1 is SQVTM, CDR2 ANQGSEA. Trimming stripped 0 bases from V and 8 bases from J, with 13 bases between. The CDR3 sequence is CSVEEQGLRGYTF. As DNA, the CDR3 is TGCAGCGTTGAAGAGCAGGGTTTGCGGGGCTACACCTTC.

This clonotype was observed at least ten times. The chain joins TRBV12-3 or TRBV12-4 to TRBJ2-7, with TRBD1 identical over 8 bases. Losses at the gene ends were 6 bases for V and 7 bases for J; bases not matched to a gene: 8. The CDR3 is made up of 13 amino acids. The CDR3 loop is CASSRGTGREQYF. For the CDR3, the DNA is TGTGCCAGCAGCCGAGGGACAGGCCGAGAGCAGTACTTC.

The CDR3 DNA is TGTGCCAGCAGCGTAGGGGGCAGGGTCTCCTACAATGAGCAGTACTTC. It translates to CASSVGGRVSYNEQYF. The chain recombines TRBV9 with TRBJ2-1; TRBD1 might be the D (5 bases). The DNA matches TRBJ2-7 better at its end, which makes the J call doubtful. This CDR3 has 16 amino acids. Germline lookup yields CDR1 SGDLS and CDR2 YYNGEE.

This clonotype was seen a few times. The chain uses TRBV20-1 and TRBJ2-7, with 8 bases matching TRBD2. This CDR3 has 14 residues. Trimming removed 3 bases from V and 4 bases from J; junction bases left unmatched: 8. From germline, CDR1 is DFQATT and CDR2 SNEGSKA (reference sequence). The CDR3 nucleotides are TGCAGTGCTAGGGATAGCGGGAAATTTTACGAGCAGTACTTC. Its translation: CSARDSGKFYEQYF.

This clonotype was detected only a few times. This chain uses TRBV5-1 with TRBJ2-1; 11 bases agree with TRBD2. V trimming: 4 bases; J trimming: 6 bases; junction bases outside the gene matches: 9. CDR3 size: 16 residues. Germline values: CDR1 SGHRS, CDR2 YFSETQ. CDR3 DNA: TGCGCCAGCAGCAGAACCGGGACTAGCGGCGGCAATGAGCAGTTCTTC. As protein: CASSRTGTSGGNEQFF.

About this clonotype itself: A junction end diverges from the germline sequence, so it may reflect a read error. This chain uses TRBV7-8 with TRBJ2-1; unclear D gene. The CDR3 is 15 amino acids. Germline V gene data show CDR1 as SGHVS and CDR2 as FQNEAQ. The CDR3: CASGLVDGGSNEQFF. The CDR3 DNA is TGTGCCAGCGGCTTAGTAGACGGTGGGTCCAATGAGCAGTTCTTC.

This clonotype has a single count. The chain is built from TRBV28 and TRBJ1-5; no clear D. The CDR3 is 11 residues long. The germline V gene has CDR1 MDHEN and CDR2 SYDVKM. V was clipped by 4 bases and J by 12 bases, with 10 bases between them. CDR3 sequence reads: CASSSRWLQHF. CDR3 nucleotide sequence: TGTGCCAGCAGTTCCAGGTGGCTCCAGCATTTT.

The chain links TRBV12-3 or TRBV12-4 to TRBJ1-2; perhaps TRBD1 as D (5 bases). The V and J ends lost 6 bases and 10 bases respectively, with 15 bases between them. The CDR3 extends over 12 amino acids. CDR3 sequence (DNA): TGTGCCAGCAGCCCGGGACGGGGATTCTACACCTTC. This encodes CASSPGRGFYTF.

This clonotype was detected once. The V call is TRBV3-1, the J call TRBJ1-1; D remains unclear. From germline, CDR1 is LGHDT and CDR2 YNNKEL (reference sequence). Trimming removed 0 bases at V and 3 bases at J, with 14 bases between. The CDR3 totals 16 residues. The CDR3 sequence: CASSQELGNRDTEAFF. CDR3 nucleotides: TGTGCCAGCAGCCAAGAGCTGGGCAACCGGGACACTGAAGCTTTCTTT.

This clonotype has more than one count but fewer than ten. The rearrangement joins TRBV29-1 to TRBJ2-1, with D perhaps TRBD2 (7 bases). The CDR3 runs to 13 residues. The V gene's germline CDR1 is SQVTM and CDR2 ANQGSEA. Trimming shortened V by 7 bases and J by 8 bases, and 18 bases separated the two germline ends. This chain's CDR3 is CSAERGRGYEQFF. In DNA form, the CDR3 reads TGCAGCGCCGAGCGGGGAAGGGGGTATGAGCAGTTCTTC.

This clonotype was found a few times. The V and J genes are TRBV6-2 or TRBV6-3 and TRBJ2-7; D assignment may be TRBD1 or TRBD2 (5 bases each). Germline V gene lookup returns CDR1 MNHEY and CDR2 SVGEGT. The V and J ends lost 7 bases and 3 bases respectively, with 19 bases between them. This CDR3 has 15 amino acids. The CDR3 DNA reads TGTGCCAGCACTGGCCAGGGAGCCCCTTACTACGAGCAGTACTTC. Translation: CASTGQGAPYYEQYF.

The chain joins TRBV2 to TRBJ2-2; 9 bases align to TRBD2. CDR1 and CDR2 from the germline V gene are SNHLY and FYNNEI. The CDR3 length is 15 residues. V shed 5 bases and J 3 bases; nucleotides not matched to a gene: 4. This CDR3 is CASSSGRSYTGELFF. The CDR3, as DNA: TGTGCCAGCAGTAGCGGGAGGTCGTACACCGGGGAGCTGTTTTTT.

In its sample, this clonotype was seen once. The CDR3 region has the DNA TGTGCCAGCAGCCAAGTCGGTTTTGAGACTAGCGGGAGTCGAGAGACCCAGTACTTC. Protein sequence: CASSQVGFETSGSRETQYF. The V gene is TRBV14, the J gene TRBJ2-5, with TRBD2 matching 12 bases. This CDR3 region has 19 residues. V gave up 1 base and J gave up 4 bases; unmatched junction bases: 13. From germline, CDR1 is SGHDN and CDR2 FVKESK.

This chain links TRBV11-1 with TRBJ2-3; 9 positions match TRBD2. The germline CDR1 and CDR2 sequences are SGHAT and FQDESV (reference sequence). CDR3 length: 15 amino acids. Losses at the gene ends were 7 bases for V and 6 bases for J; bases not matched to a gene: 11. CDR3 loop: CASTVRLAGIDTQYF. CDR3 in DNA: TGTGCCAGCACCGTAAGGCTAGCGGGAATTGATACGCAGTATTTT.

The chain recombines TRBV13 with TRBJ2-1; maybe TRBD1 (6 bases). This CDR3 contains 16 residues. Germline loops: CDR1 PRHDT, CDR2 FYEKMQ (reference sequence). Deletions cut 3 bases from V and 0 bases from J, with 12 bases between. In DNA, the CDR3 is TGTGCCAGCAGCTTGGCAACAGGGCTCTCCTACAATGAGCAGTTCTTC. Encoded protein: CASSLATGLSYNEQFF.

The chain combines TRBV28 with TRBJ2-7; TRBD1 might be the D (6 bases). This CDR3 spans 16 amino acids. Germline V gene sequence: CDR1 MDHEN, CDR2 SYDVKM. V lost 6 bases to trimming and J lost 5 bases, with 23 bases between them. The CDR3 loop is CASSSAPGVDPHEQYF. In DNA form, the CDR3 reads TGTGCCAGCAGCTCCGCCCCAGGGGTTGATCCCCACGAGCAGTACTTC.

This chain joins TRBV12-3 or TRBV12-4 and TRBJ1-1; D not resolved. The CDR3 length is 12 residues. Deletions cut 5 bases from V and 5 bases from J, with 9 bases between. The CDR3 region is CASSVRFTEAFF. The DNA of the CDR3 is TGTGCCAGCAGTGTCCGGTTTACTGAAGCTTTCTTT.

The rearrangement links TRBV25-1 to TRBJ1-1; 7 bases align to TRBD1. The length of the CDR3 is 16 residues. V shed 3 bases and J 6 bases; nucleotides not matched to a gene: 13. Looked up from germline, CDR1 is MGHDK and CDR2 is SYGVNS. The CDR3 spells CASSDDSRQGPAEAFF. The CDR3 bases are TGTGCCAGCAGTGACGATTCCAGACAGGGTCCCGCTGAAGCTTTCTTT.

The rearrangement uses TRBV20-1 and TRBJ2-5; D is unclear. Germline CDR1 reads DFQATT; CDR2 reads SNEGSKA (reference sequence). With 0 bases removed from V and 7 bases from J, the gap between germline ends came to 6 bases. The length of the CDR3 is 11 residues. This CDR3 reads CSAREGRTQYF. CDR3 coding DNA: TGCAGTGCTAGAGAGGGTCGGACCCAGTACTTC.

This clonotype was seen more than once but under ten times. The chain recombines TRBV29-1 with TRBJ2-7, with TRBD2 identical over 7 bases. V lost 7 bases, J lost 4 bases, and 19 bases stayed unmatched. The CDR3 has 16 residues. Germline V gene sequence: CDR1 SQVTM, CDR2 ANQGSEA. The CDR3 region is CSAAGLLTSRKYEQYF. CDR3 nucleotides: TGCAGCGCCGCTGGTCTGTTGACTAGCAGAAAATACGAGCAGTACTTC.

The chain recombines TRBV6-2 or TRBV6-3 with TRBJ2-7, with D possibly TRBD2 on 6 matching bases. The CDR3 covers 15 residues. Germline CDR1 and CDR2: MNHEY and SVGEGT. V lost 6 bases, J lost 3 bases, and 18 bases lay in between. CDR3 in DNA: TGTGCCAGCAGCTTCGGGGGTAGCAGTGGCTACGAGCAGTACTTC. Encoded protein: CASSFGGSSGYEQYF.

V gene TRBV27 combines with J gene TRBJ1-5, with 8 bases that match TRBD1. Germline-derived CDR1 and CDR2 are MNHEY and SMNVEV (reference sequence). Trimming cost V 5 bases and J 3 bases; bases outside gene matches: 18. CDR3 length equals 19 residues. The CDR3 DNA follows: TGTGCCAGCAGTCCTTTAAGAGGACAGGGTGGGGATAACAATCAGCCCCAGCATTTT. As protein: CASSPLRGQGGDNNQPQHF.

DNA for the CDR3: TGTGCCAGCACCCGAACCTACAATGAGCAGTACTTC. This codes for CASTRTYNEQYF. The chain links TRBV9 to TRBJ2-5, with no clear D. Per germline, CDR1 SGDLS and CDR2 YYNGEE. Trimming cost V 6 bases and J 11 bases, with 17 bases left between them. CDR3 length: 12 amino acids.

In this sample, this clonotype turned up once. This sequence joins TRBV20-1 and TRBJ2-1, with D possibly matching TRBD1 (5 bases). Trimming removed 7 bases from V and 6 bases from J, with 13 bases in between. Germline CDR1 DFQATT, CDR2 SNEGSKA (reference sequence). This CDR3 is 12 amino acids long. The CDR3 DNA follows: TGCAGTGGGACAAGGCGTCTCAATGAGCAGTTCTTC. Translating gives CSGTRRLNEQFF.

This clonotype came up a few times. V usage is TRBV7-9 and J usage is TRBJ1-4; D is undetermined. Between the trimmed V and J ends, which lost 5 bases and 7 bases, there was a span of 14 bases. Germline-derived CDR1 and CDR2 are SEHNR and FQNEAQ (reference sequence). This CDR3 region has 14 residues. CDR3 loop: CASSPLAAVEKLFF. CDR3 DNA: TGTGCCAGCAGCCCCTTGGCAGCGGTTGAAAAACTGTTTTTT.

This chain uses TRBV2 with TRBJ2-1, with D hard to call. CDR1 SNHLY and CDR2 FYNNEI come from the germline V gene. V lost 3 bases, J lost 1 base, and 7 bases lay in between. CDR3 length: 14 amino acids. The CDR3 coding sequence is TGTGCCAGCAGTGAGGGGATTTCCTACAATGAGCAGTTCTTC. It codes for CASSEGISYNEQFF.